The 19 T cell receptor beta chains listed next were all sequenced from one sample in a study of shared clonotypes between healthy human individuals. TCRdb's copy holds only in-frame clones and misses some; the assay was immunoSEQ multiplex PCR. The sample records around 500,000 clones, 65% to 80% being singletons. Source material: PBMCs. These receptors all stem from a woman aged 40 to 50 in good health. Some clones in this sample may be carry-over from other donors' samples.

J is TRBJ2-7 and V is TRBV18; perhaps D is TRBD1 or TRBD2 (5 bases each). V was pared by 3 bases and J by 5 bases, with 17 bases between. The CDR3 is made up of 15 amino acids. Germline V gives CDR1 KGHSH, CDR2 LQKENI. The CDR3 here is CASSPRAPMGDEQYF. CDR3 nucleotides: TGTGCCAGCTCACCCCGGGCTCCAATGGGGGACGAGCAGTACTTC.

This rearrangement joins TRBV15 to TRBJ2-5; D is possibly TRBD1 (6 bases). The CDR3 length is 14 residues. Trimming pared 7 bases from V and 5 bases from J, leaving 17 bases between. Germline V gene sequence: CDR1 LNHNV, CDR2 YYDKDF (reference sequence). The CDR3 region has the DNA TGTGCCACCACCAAGCGGACAGTCTCGGAGACCCAGTACTTC. The encoded protein is CATTKRTVSETQYF.

Comment on this clone: A read error is possible here, since a much larger clone lies one base away. The CDR3 region has the DNA TGTGCCAGCACCCGACAGCCGAACACTGAAGCTTTCTTT. Its translation is CASTRQPNTEAFF. The rearrangement links TRBV2 to TRBJ1-1, with a weak D call TRBD1 (5 bases). The CDR3 runs 13 residues. The V and J ends lost 7 bases and 1 base respectively, with 10 bases between them. Germline CDR1 and CDR2: SNHLY and FYNNEI.

The chain couples TRBV23-1 to TRBJ2-1; 9 nucleotides align to TRBD2. TRBV23-1 falls under the ORF class, with uncertain function. The CDR3 has 17 residues. The ends lost 2 bases at V and 7 bases at J; junction bases unmatched: 12. This CDR3 reads CASSQPLAGVGRNEQFF. The CDR3 nucleotides are TGCGCCAGCAGTCAACCCTTAGCGGGAGTGGGTAGGAATGAGCAGTTCTTC.

CDR3 in DNA: TGTGCCAGCAGCGCTAGGACTAGCGGCACCACCGGGGAGCTGTTTTTT. This codes for CASSARTSGTTGELFF. The chain uses TRBV7-3 and TRBJ2-2, with 10 positions matching TRBD2. The junction had 7 bases not matched to a gene; V was cut back by 5 bases and J by 4 bases. Per the germline V gene, CDR1 is SGHTA and CDR2 is FQGTGA. The CDR3 length is 16 residues.

This chain connects TRBV11-1 to TRBJ2-7, with 7 nucleotides matching TRBD1. The length of the CDR3 is 12 residues. J gave up 6 bases and V 5 bases, and 4 bases lay outside the gene matches. In germline, CDR1 is SGHAT, CDR2 FQDESV (reference sequence). The CDR3, as DNA: TGTGCCAGCAGCGATAACAGGGGCGAGCAGTACTTC. Residues: CASSDNRGEQYF.

The chain uses TRBV5-1 and TRBJ2-7; the match to TRBD2 covers 8 bases. This CDR3 comprises 16 residues. CDR1 and CDR2 (germline): SGHRS, YFSETQ. V lost 0 bases to trimming and J lost 4 bases; unmatched junction nucleotides: 9. The chain's CDR3 is CASSLDGGSGIYEQYF. In nucleotides, the CDR3 is TGCGCCAGCAGCTTGGACGGTGGTAGCGGGATATACGAGCAGTACTTC.

The chain uses TRBV25-1 and TRBJ2-5; TRBD1 matches 8 bases. CDR1 is MGHDK and CDR2 is SYGVNS in the germline V gene. The CDR3 totals 13 residues. With 6 bases clipped from V and 5 bases from J, the junction kept 5 bases outside the gene matches. CDR3: CASSGQGWETQYF. The CDR3 region has the DNA TGTGCCAGCAGCGGACAGGGTTGGGAGACCCAGTACTTC. Together with reference TRBV25-1 and TRBJ2-5, the CDR3 gives the full variable domain: EADIYQTPRYLVIGTGKKITLECSQTMGHDKMYWYQQDPGMELHLIHYSYGVNSTEKGDLSSESTVSRIRTEHFPLTLESARPSHTSQYLCASSGQGWETQYFGPGTRLLVL.

The CDR3 protein is CASGFRDSSSYEQYF. CDR3 nucleotide sequence: TGTGCTAGTGGTTTCCGGGACAGCAGCTCCTACGAGCAGTACTTC. The genes are TRBV12-5 and TRBJ2-7, with TRBD1 matching over 7 bases. Trimming at V came to 3 bases and at J to 0 bases, leaving 5 bases not matched to a gene. The germline V gene has CDR1 LGHNT and CDR2 FRNRAP. This CDR3 has 15 residues.

This CDR3 is CASRQGQGMNSPLHF. CDR3 nucleotide sequence: TGTGCCAGCAGGCAAGGACAGGGGATGAATTCACCCCTCCACTTT. The gene calls are TRBV5-4 and TRBJ1-6, with 9 bases fitting TRBD1. Germline CDR1 reads SGHNT; CDR2 reads YYREEE (reference sequence). V gave up 5 bases and J gave up 7 bases; unmatched junction bases: 7. The CDR3 has 15 amino acids.

The rearrangement links TRBV5-1 to TRBJ1-2; 7 bases are shared with TRBD1. Trimming removed 3 bases from V and 0 bases from J; junction bases left unmatched: 11. Germline V gene data show CDR1 as SGHRS and CDR2 as YFSETQ. The CDR3 is 17 amino acids. The CDR3 coding sequence is TGCGCCAGCAGCTCATCTCCCGGGACAGCTACTAACTATGGCTACACCTTC. Residues: CASSSSPGTATNYGYTF.

The rearrangement joins TRBV18 to TRBJ1-4; the D is unclear. V was clipped by 3 bases and J by 0 bases, with 5 bases between them. In germline, CDR1 is KGHSH, CDR2 LQKENI. The CDR3 is 14 residues long. The CDR3 DNA reads TGTGCCAGCTCACCGGCTGCAACTAATGAAAAACTGTTTTTT. Amino acid sequence: CASSPAATNEKLFF.

In its sample, this clone was seen a few times. This chain connects TRBV10-3 to TRBJ2-2; 9 bases are shared with TRBD2. Trimming cost V 11 bases and J 4 bases; bases outside gene matches: 14. The germline V gene encodes CDR1 ENHRY and CDR2 SYGVKD. The CDR3 sequence is 16 residues long. CDR3 in amino acids: CAYSGRAGSGTGELFF. The DNA for the CDR3 is TGTGCCTATAGCGGGAGAGCGGGTTCGGGCACCGGGGAGCTGTTTTTT.

This rearrangement joins TRBV28 to TRBJ2-7, with 7 bases aligning to TRBD2. Germline V lookup: CDR1 MDHEN, CDR2 SYDVKM. The J segment lost 6 bases and the V segment lost 7 bases, leaving 15 bases of the junction unmatched. The CDR3 spans 15 residues. CDR3 sequence reads: CASTPAGETFPEQYF. The CDR3 DNA reads TGTGCCAGCACCCCCGCGGGAGAGACGTTCCCCGAGCAGTACTTC.

This clone was counted many times. The chain recombines TRBV21-1 with TRBJ2-1; the D call TRBD1 from the table was never checked on the DNA. TRBV21-1 is reported as a pseudogene. The CDR3 has 17 amino acids. The CDR3 nucleotides are TGTGCCACCCAAATAAAGGGACAGCGGACCAATTACAATGAGCAGTTCTTC. It encodes CATQIKGQRTNYNEQFF.

The rearrangement uses TRBV19 and TRBJ2-1; D may match TRBD1 or TRBD2 (5 bases each). Germline CDR1 LNHDA, CDR2 SQIVND (reference sequence). Deletions cut 7 bases from V and 2 bases from J, with 15 bases between. The CDR3 consists of 15 residues. The CDR3 here is CASTLTGGTYNEQFF. CDR3 DNA sequence: TGTGCCAGTACCCTCACTGGGGGAACCTACAATGAGCAGTTCTTC. The complete variable domain, with remaining parts taken from reference TRBV19 and TRBJ2-1, reads DGGITQSPKYLFRKEGQNVTLSCEQNLNHDAMYWYRQDPGQGLRLIYYSQIVNDFQKGDIAEGYSVSREKKESFPLTVTSAQKNPTAFYLCASTLTGGTYNEQFFGPGTRLTVL.

The chain recombines TRBV28 with TRBJ2-2; TRBD2 matches at 9 bases. The CDR3 extends over 15 amino acids. V dropped 6 bases and J dropped 4; count of bases not matched to a gene: 6. CDR1 is MDHEN and CDR2 is SYDVKM in the germline V gene. Here the CDR3 reads CASSPGLASTGELFF. As DNA, the CDR3 is TGTGCCAGCAGCCCGGGACTAGCATCCACCGGGGAGCTGTTTTTT.

This chain uses TRBV30 with TRBJ1-4; D is unclear. This CDR3 comprises 11 residues. Trimming removed 1 base at V and 14 bases at J, with 11 bases between. CDR1 and CDR2 (germline): GTSNPN, SVGIG (reference sequence). The DNA of the CDR3 is TGTGCCTGGAGTGATCAGAGGGTTCTGTTTTTT. Its translation is CAWSDQRVLFF. The variable domain in full, with the rest retrieved from reference TRBV30 and TRBJ1-4, is SQTIHQWPATLVQPVGSPLSLECTVEGTSNPNLYWYRQAAGRGLQLLFYSVGIGQISSEVPQNLSASRPQDRQFILSSKKLLLSDSGFYLCAWSDQRVLFFGSGTQLSVL.

The chain has TRBV7-6 and TRBJ2-7, with 8 positions matching TRBD2. Germline V lookup: CDR1 SGHVS, CDR2 FNYEAQ. The trim removed 6 bases at V and 0 bases at J, leaving 4 bases unmatched. This CDR3 has 14 amino acids. DNA of the CDR3: TGTGCCAGCAGGCCCGGGACTAGCTCCTACGAGCAGTACTTC. Protein sequence: CASRPGTSSYEQYF.